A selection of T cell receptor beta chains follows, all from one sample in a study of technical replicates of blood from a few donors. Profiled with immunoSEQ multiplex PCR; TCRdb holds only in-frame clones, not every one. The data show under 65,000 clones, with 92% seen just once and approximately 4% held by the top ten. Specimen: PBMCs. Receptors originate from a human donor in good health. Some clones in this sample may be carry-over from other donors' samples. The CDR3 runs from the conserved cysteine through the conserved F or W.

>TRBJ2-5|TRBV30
CAWRGAPGAQYF
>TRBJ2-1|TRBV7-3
CASRPRQGSVEQFF
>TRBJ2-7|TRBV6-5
CASTERTSGRHEQYF
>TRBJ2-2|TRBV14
CASSLGLVSTGELFF
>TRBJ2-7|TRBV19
CASKEGPGYEQYF
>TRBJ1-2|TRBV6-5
CASTQGLTNGYTF
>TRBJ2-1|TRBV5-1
CASSLGPGAYNEQFF
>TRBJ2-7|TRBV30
CAWSVTAYEQYF
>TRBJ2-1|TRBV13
CASSSVTSGREISYNEQFF
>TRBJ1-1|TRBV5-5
CASSLNFVRVQGLGYTEAFF
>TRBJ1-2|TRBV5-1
CASTVSGGRGYTF
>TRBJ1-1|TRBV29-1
CSVEDLPGAFF
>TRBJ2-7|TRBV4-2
CASSQETGSSYEQYF
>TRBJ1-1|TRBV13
CASSLRDNRGPTEAFF
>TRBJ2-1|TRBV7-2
CASKRDYLYNEQFF
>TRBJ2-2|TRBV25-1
CASSPLLAGNTGELFF
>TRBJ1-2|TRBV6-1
CASREGQGALIANYGYTF
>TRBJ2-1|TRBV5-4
CASSPGLAPWYEQFF
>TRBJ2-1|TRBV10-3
CAISESASGGPGNEQFF
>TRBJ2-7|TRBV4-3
CASSQEPYRGEQYF
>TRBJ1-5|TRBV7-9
CASSLGYSNQPQHF
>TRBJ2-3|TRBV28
CASSYGAVSGTDTQYF
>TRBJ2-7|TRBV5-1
CASSMGQFNDEQYF
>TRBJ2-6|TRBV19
CASSIILTGGANVLTF
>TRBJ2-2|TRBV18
CASSPAEANTGELFF
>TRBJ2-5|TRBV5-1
CASSLGRRLAGEETQYF
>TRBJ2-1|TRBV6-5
CASSYSTGGPRYEQFF
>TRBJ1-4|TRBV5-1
CASSQGQPEEKLFF